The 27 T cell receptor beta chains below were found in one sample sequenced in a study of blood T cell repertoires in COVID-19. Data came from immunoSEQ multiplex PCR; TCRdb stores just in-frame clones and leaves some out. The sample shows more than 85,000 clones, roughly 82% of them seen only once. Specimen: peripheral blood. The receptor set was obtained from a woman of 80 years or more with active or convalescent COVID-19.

CDR3 amino acids: CAWSVLSGSVETQYF. In nucleotides, the CDR3 is TGTGCCTGGAGTGTACTTAGCGGGAGTGTGGAGACCCAGTACTTC. This chain joins TRBV30 and TRBJ2-5, with 9 bases aligning to TRBD2. J gave up 5 bases and V 0 bases, and 7 bases lay outside the gene matches. The germline CDR1 and CDR2 sequences are GTSNPN and SVGIG (reference sequence). The CDR3 extends over 15 amino acids. Full variable domain (missing parts from reference TRBV30 and TRBJ2-5): SQTIHQWPATLVQPVGSPLSLECTVEGTSNPNLYWYRQAAGRGLQLLFYSVGIGQISSEVPQNLSASRPQDRQFILSSKKLLLSDSGFYLCAWSVLSGSVETQYFGPGTRLLVL.

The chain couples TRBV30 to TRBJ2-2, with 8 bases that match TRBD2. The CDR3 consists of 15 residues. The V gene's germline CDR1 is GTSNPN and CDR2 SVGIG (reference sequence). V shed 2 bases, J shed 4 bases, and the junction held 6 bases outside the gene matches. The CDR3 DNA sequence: TGTGCCTGGAGTATGAGCGGGAGAGGCACCGGGGAGCTGTTTTTT. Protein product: CAWSMSGRGTGELFF.

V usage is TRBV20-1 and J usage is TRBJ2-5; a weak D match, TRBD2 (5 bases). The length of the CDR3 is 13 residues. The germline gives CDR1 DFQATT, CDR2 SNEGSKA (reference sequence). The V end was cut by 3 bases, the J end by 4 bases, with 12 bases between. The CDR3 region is CSASFGVGETQYF. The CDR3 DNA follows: TGCAGTGCTAGTTTCGGGGTGGGAGAGACCCAGTACTTC.

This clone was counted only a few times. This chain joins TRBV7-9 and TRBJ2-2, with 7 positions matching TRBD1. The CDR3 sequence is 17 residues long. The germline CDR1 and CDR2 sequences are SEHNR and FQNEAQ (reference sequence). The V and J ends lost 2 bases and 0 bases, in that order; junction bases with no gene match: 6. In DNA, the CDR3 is TGTGCCAGCAGCTTACCTGGGCAGGGGGCGAACACCGGGGAGCTGTTTTTT. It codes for CASSLPGQGANTGELFF.

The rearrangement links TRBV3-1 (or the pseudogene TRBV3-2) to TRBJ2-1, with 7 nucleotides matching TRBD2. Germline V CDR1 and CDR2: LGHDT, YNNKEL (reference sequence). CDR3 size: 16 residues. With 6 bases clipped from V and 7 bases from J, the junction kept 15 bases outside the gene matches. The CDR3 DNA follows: TGTGCCAGCAGAAGGGCGGGAGTTCAGGGACGTAATGAGCAGTTCTTC. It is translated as CASRRAGVQGRNEQFF.

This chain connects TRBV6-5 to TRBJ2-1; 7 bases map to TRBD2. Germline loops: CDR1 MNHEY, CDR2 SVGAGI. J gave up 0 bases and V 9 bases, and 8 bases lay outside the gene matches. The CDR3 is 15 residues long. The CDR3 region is CASSTGGSSYNEQFF. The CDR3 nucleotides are TGTGCCAGTAGTACTGGCGGGAGCTCCTACAATGAGCAGTTCTTC.

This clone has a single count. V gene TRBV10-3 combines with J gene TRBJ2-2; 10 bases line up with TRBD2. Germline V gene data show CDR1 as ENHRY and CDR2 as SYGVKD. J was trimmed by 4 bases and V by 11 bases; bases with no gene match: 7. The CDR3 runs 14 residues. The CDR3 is CAVRGLAVTGELFF. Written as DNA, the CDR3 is TGTGCCGTAAGAGGACTAGCGGTCACCGGGGAGCTGTTTTTT.

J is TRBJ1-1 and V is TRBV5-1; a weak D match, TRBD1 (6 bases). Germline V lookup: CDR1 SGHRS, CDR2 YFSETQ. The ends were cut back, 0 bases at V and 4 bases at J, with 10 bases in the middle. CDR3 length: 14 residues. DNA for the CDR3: TGCGCCAGCAGCTTGGAAACAGGGATCACTGAAGCTTTCTTT. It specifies CASSLETGITEAFF.

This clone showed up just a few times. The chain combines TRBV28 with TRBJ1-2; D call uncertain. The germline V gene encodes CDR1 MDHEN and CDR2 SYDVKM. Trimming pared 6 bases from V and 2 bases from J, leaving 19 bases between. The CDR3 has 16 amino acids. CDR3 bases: TGTGCCAGCAGCCGCTTTATGAGGCAATCCAACTATGGCTACACCTTC. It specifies CASSRFMRQSNYGYTF.

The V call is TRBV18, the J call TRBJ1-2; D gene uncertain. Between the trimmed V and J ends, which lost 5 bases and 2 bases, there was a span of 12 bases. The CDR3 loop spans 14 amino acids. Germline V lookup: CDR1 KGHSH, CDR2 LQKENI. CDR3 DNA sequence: TGTGCCAGCTCAACCGGGGTTACAAACTATGGCTACACCTTC. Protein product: CASSTGVTNYGYTF. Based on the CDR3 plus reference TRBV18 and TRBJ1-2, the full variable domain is NAGVMQNPRHLVRRRGQEARLRCSPMKGHSHVYWYRQLPEEGLKFMVYLQKENIIDESGMPKERFSAEFPKEGPSILRIQQVVRGDSAAYFCASSTGVTNYGYTFGSGTRLTVV.

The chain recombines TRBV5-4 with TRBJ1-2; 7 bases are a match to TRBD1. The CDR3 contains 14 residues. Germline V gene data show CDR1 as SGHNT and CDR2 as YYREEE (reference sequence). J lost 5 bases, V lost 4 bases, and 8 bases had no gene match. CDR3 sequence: CASSPDRASYGYTF. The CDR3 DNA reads TGTGCCAGCAGCCCCGACAGGGCTAGTTATGGCTACACCTTC.

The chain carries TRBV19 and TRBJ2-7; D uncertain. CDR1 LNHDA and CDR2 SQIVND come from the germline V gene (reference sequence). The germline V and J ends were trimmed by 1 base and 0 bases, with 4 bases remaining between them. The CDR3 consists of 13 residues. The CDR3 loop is CASSIGHSYEQYF. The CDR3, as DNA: TGTGCCAGTAGTATAGGGCACTCCTACGAGCAGTACTTC. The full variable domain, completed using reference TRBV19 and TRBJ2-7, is DGGITQSPKYLFRKEGQNVTLSCEQNLNHDAMYWYRQDPGQGLRLIYYSQIVNDFQKGDIAEGYSVSREKKESFPLTVTSAQKNPTAFYLCASSIGHSYEQYFGPGTRLTVT.

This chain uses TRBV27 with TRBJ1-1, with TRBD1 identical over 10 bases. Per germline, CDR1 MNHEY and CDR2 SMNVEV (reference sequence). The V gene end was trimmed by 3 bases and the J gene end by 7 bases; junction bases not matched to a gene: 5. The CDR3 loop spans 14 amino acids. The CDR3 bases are TGTGCCAGCAGTTTGACAGGGGGCTTGGGTGAAGCTTTCTTT. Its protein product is CASSLTGGLGEAFF.

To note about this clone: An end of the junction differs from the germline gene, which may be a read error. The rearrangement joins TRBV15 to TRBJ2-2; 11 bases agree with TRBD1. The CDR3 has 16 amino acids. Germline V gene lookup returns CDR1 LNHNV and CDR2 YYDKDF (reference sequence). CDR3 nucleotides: TGTGCGACCAATCAAGGGACAGGGGGAGACACCGGGGAGCTGTTTTTT. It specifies CATNQGTGGDTGELFF.

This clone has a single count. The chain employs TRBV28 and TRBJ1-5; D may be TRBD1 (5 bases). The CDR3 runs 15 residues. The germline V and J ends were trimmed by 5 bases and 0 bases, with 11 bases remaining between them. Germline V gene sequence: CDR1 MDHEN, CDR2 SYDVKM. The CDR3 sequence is CASSIDSYSNQPQHF. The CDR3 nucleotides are TGTGCCAGCAGTATCGACAGCTATAGCAATCAGCCCCAGCATTTT.

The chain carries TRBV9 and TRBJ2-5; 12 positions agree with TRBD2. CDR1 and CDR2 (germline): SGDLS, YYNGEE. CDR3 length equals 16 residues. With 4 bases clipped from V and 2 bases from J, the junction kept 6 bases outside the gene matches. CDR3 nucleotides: TGTGCCAGCAGCATAGGACTAGCGGGAATTCAAGAGACCCAGTACTTC. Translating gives CASSIGLAGIQETQYF. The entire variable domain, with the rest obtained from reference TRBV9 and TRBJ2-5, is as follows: DSGVTQTPKHLITATGQRVTLRCSPRSGDLSVYWYQQSLDQGLQFLIQYYNGEERAKGNILERFSAQQFPDLHSELNLSSLELGDSALYFCASSIGLAGIQETQYFGPGTRLLVL.

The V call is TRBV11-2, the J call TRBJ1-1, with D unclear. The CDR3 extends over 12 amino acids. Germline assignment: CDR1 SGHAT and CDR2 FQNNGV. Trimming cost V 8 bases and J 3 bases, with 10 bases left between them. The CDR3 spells CASGQADTEAFF. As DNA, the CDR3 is TGTGCCAGCGGTCAAGCGGACACTGAAGCTTTCTTT.

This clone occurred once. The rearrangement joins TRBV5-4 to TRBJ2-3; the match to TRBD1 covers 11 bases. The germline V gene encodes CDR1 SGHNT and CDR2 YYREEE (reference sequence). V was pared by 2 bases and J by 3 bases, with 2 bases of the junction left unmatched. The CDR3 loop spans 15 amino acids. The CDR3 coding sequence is TGTGCCAGCAGCTTACGGGACAGGGGGACAGATACGCAGTATTTT. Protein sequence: CASSLRDRGTDTQYF. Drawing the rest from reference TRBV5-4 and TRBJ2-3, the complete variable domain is ETGVTQSPTHLIKTRGQQVTLRCSSQSGHNTVSWYQQALGQGPQFIFQYYREEENGRGNFPPRFSGLQFPNYSSELNVNALELDDSALYLCASSLRDRGTDTQYFGPGTRLTVL.

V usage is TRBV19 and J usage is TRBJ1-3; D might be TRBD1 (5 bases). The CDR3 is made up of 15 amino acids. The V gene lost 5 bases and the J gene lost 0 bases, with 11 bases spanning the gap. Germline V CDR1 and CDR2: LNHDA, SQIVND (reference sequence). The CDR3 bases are TGTGCCAGTAGTCTCATGGGGGGCTCTGGAAACACCATATATTTT. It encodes CASSLMGGSGNTIYF.

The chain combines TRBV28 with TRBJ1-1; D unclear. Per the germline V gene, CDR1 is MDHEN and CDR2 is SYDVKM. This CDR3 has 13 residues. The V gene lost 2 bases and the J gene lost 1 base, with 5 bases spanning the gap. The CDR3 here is CASSLRGNTEAFF. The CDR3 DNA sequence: TGTGCCAGCAGTTTAAGAGGGAACACTGAAGCTTTCTTT.

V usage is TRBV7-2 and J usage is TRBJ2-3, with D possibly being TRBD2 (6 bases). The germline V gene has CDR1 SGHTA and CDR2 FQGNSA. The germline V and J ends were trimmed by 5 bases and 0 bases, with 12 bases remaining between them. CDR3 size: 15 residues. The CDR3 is CASSGGGTSTDTQYF. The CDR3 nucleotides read TGTGCCAGCAGCGGAGGCGGGACGAGCACAGATACGCAGTATTTT. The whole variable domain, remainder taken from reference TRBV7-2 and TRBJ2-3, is GAGVSQSPSNKVTEKGKDVELRCDPISGHTALYWYRQSLGQGLEFLIYFQGNSAPDKSGLPSDRFSAERTGGSVSTLTIQRTQQEDSAVYLCASSGGGTSTDTQYFGPGTRLTVL.

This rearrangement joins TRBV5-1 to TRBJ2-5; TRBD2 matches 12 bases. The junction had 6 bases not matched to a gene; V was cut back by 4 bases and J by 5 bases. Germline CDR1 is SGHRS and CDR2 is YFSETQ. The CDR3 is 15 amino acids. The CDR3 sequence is CASSPSGRARETQYF. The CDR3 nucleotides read TGCGCCAGCAGCCCTAGCGGGAGGGCCCGTGAGACCCAGTACTTC.

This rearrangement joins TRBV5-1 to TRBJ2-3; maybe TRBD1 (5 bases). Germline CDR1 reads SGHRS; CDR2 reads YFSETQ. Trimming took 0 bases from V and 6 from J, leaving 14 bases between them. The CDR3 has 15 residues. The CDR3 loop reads CASSLAQRGYDTQYF. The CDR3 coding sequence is TGCGCCAGCAGCTTGGCCCAAAGGGGATACGATACGCAGTATTTT. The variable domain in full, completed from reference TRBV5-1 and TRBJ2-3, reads KAGVTQTPRYLIKTRGQQVTLSCSPISGHRSVSWYQQTPGQGLQFLFEYFSETQRNKGNFPGRFSGRQFSNSRSEMNVSTLELGDSALYLCASSLAQRGYDTQYFGPGTRLTVL.

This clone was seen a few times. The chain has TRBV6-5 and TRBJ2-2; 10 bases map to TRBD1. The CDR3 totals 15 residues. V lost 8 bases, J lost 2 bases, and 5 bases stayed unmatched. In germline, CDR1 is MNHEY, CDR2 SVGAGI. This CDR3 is CASFRQGANTGELFF. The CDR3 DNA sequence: TGTGCCAGCTTCCGACAGGGGGCAAACACCGGGGAGCTGTTTTTT.

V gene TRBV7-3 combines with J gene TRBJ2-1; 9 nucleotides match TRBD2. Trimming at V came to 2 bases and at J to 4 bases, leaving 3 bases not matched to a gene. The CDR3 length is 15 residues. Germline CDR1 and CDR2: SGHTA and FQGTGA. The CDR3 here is CASSLGLAGYNEQFF. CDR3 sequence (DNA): TGTGCCAGCAGCTTAGGGCTAGCGGGGTACAATGAGCAGTTCTTC.

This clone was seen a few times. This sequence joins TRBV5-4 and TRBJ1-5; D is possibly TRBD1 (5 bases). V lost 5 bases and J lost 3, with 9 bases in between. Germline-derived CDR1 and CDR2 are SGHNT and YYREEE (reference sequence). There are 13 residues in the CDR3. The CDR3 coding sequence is TGTGCCAGCAGTCAGGGTGACAATCAGCCCCAGCATTTT. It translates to CASSQGDNQPQHF.

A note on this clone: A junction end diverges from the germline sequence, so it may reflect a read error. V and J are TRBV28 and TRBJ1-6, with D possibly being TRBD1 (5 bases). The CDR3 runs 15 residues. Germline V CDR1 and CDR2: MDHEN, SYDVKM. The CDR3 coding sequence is TGTGCCAGCAGTTTATCGGGGGGAAGGGATTCGCCCCTCCACTTT. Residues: CASSLSGGRDSPLHF.